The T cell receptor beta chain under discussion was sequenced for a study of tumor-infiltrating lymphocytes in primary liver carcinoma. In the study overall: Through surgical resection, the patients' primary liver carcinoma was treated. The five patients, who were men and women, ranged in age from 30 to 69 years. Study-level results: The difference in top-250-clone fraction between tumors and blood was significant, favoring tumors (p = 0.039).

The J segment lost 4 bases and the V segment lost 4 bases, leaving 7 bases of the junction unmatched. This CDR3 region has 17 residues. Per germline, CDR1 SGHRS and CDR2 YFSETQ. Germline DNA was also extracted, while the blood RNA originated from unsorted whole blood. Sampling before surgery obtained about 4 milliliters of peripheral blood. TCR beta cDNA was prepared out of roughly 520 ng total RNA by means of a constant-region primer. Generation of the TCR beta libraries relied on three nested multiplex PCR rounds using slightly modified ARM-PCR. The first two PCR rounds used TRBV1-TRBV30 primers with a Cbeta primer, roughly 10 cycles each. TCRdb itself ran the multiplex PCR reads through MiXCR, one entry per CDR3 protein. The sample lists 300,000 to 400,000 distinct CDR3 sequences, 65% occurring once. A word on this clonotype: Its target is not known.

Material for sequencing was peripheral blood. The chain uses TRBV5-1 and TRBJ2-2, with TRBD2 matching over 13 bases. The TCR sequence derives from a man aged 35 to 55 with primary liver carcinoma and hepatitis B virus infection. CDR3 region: CASSPRLAGGLTGELFF. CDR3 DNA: TGCGCCAGCAGCCCCCGACTAGCGGGAGGACTCACCGGGGAGCTGTTTTTT.